A selection of T cell receptor beta chains follows, all from one sample in a study of human T cells and chemical hapten exposure. TCRdb re-called the RACE reads through MiXCR, storing one row per CDR3 protein. The sample has around 56,000 distinct CDR3 sequences; roughly a tenth are singletons. This specimen was whole blood, taken in connection with sensitization to the hapten diphenylcyclopropenone (DPC). Receptor source: a middle-aged man with alopecia areata. Some clones in this sample may be carry-over from other donors' samples. The CDR3 runs from the conserved cysteine through the conserved F or W. A D gene is named only where the DNA matches it firmly. Expanded clones are given a class, and other clones once, few, many or no size at all.

J | V | size | D | CDR3 | DNA
TRBJ1-3 | TRBV10-2 | many | TRBD1 | CASMGQWDTIYF | TGCGCCAGCATGGGACAGTGGGACACCATATATTTT
TRBJ2-6 | TRBV2 | few | - | CASSPRRGAAGANVLTF | TGTGCCAGCAGCCCGAGAAGGGGGGCCGCTGGGGCCAACGTCCTGACTTTC
TRBJ2-7 | TRBV21-1 | - | - | CASSKAVGFGGTYEQYF | TGTGCCAGCAGCAAAGCTGTGGGTTTCGGGGGAACCTACGAGCAGTACTTC
TRBJ1-1 | TRBV28 | - | - | CASSLNTGGHTEAFF | TGTGCCAGCAGTTTAAACACCGGGGGCCACACTGAAGCTTTCTTT
TRBJ1-1 | TRBV28 | - | - | CASSPPPGTVTEAFF | TGTGCCAGCAGTCCGCCCCCAGGGACGGTCACTGAAGCTTTCTTT
TRBJ1-3 | TRBV20-1 | - | - | CSARDPVRPGSGNTIYF | TGCAGTGCTAGAGACCCCGTCCGTCCGGGGTCTGGAAACACCATATATTTT
TRBJ1-1 | TRBV7-2 | - | - | CASSRDTYTEAFF | TGTGCCAGCAGCCGAGACACCTACACTGAAGCTTTCTTT
TRBJ1-5 | TRBV9 | - | - | CASSDGQHSNQPQLF | TGTGCCAGCAGCGACGGACAGCATAGCAATCAGCCCCAGCTTTTT
TRBJ1-2 | TRBV20-1 | few | - | CSARETEGIGGRRYGYTF | TGCAGTGCTAGAGAGACCGAAGGGATTGGGGGAAGGAGATATGGCTACACCTTC
TRBJ2-4 | TRBV18 | few | - | CASTQDTNIQYF | TGTGCCAGCACTCAGGATACAAACATTCAGTACTTC